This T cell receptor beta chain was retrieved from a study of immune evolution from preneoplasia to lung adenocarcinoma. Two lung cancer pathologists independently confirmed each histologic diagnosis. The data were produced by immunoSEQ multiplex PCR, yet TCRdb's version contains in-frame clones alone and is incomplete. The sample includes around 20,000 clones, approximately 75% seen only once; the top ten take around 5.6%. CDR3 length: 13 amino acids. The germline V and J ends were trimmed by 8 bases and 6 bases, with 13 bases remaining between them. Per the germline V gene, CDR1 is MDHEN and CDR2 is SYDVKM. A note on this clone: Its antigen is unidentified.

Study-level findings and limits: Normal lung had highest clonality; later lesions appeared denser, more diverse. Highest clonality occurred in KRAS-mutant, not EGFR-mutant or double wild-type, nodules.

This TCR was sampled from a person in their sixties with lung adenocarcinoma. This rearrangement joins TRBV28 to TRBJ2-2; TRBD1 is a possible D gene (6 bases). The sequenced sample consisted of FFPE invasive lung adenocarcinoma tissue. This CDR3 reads CASAQGRAGELFF. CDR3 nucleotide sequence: TGTGCCAGCGCACAGGGTCGGGCCGGGGAGCTGTTTTTT.